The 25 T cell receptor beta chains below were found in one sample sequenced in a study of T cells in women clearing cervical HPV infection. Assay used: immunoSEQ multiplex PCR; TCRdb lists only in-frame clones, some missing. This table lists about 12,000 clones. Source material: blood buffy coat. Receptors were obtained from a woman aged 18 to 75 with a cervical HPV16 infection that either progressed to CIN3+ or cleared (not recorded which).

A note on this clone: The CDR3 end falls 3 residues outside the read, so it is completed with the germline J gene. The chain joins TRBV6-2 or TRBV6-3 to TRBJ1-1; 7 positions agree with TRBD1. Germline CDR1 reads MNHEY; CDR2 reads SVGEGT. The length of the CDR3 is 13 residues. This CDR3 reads CASAGAGGVHAFF. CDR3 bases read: TGTGCCAGCGCCGGCGCAGGGGGTGTCCAT.

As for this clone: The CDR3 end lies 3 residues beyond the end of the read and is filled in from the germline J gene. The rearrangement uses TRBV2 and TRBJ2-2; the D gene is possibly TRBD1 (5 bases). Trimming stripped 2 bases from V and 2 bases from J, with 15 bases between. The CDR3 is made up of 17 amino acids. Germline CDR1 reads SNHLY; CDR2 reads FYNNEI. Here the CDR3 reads CASSENWGYFNTGELFF. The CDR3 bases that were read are TGTGCCAGCAGTGAAAATTGGGGCTACTTTAACACCGGGGAG.

The CDR3 region is CASSPSGDFLYNEQFF. The sequenced CDR3 bases are TGTGCCAGTAGTCCTAGCGGAGACTTCCTCTACAATGAG. This chain links TRBV19 with TRBJ2-1, with 7 nucleotides matching TRBD2. The read comes to an end 3 residues before the CDR3 does, leaving the germline J gene to fill in the end. CDR1 LNHDA and CDR2 SQIVND come from the germline V gene (reference sequence). The CDR3 sequence is 16 residues long. V shed 5 bases, J shed 3 bases, and the junction held 10 bases outside the gene matches. Complete variable domain (other parts from reference TRBV19 and TRBJ2-1): DGGITQSPKYLFRKEGQNVTLSCEQNLNHDAMYWYRQDPGQGLRLIYYSQIVNDFQKGDIAEGYSVSREKKESFPLTVTSAQKNPTAFYLCASSPSGDFLYNEQFFGPGTRLTVL.

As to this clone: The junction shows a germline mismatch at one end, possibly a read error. The CDR3 reads CASSPPSGNTIYF. Partial CDR3 DNA: TGTGCCAGCAGTCCGCCTTCAGGAAACACT. The rearrangement joins TRBV2 to TRBJ1-3; D gene uncertain. The read stops 3 residues short of the end of the CDR3; the missing end is completed from the germline J gene. The V gene's germline CDR1 is SNHLY and CDR2 FYNNEI. CDR3 length: 13 amino acids.

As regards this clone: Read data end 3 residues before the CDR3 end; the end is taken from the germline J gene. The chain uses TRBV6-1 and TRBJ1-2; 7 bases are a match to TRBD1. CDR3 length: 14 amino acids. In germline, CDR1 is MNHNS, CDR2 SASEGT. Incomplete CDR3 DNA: TGTGCCAGCAGTGTAGACAGGGCGTCGAGTGAC. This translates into CASSVDRASSD. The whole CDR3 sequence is CASSVDRASSDYTF.

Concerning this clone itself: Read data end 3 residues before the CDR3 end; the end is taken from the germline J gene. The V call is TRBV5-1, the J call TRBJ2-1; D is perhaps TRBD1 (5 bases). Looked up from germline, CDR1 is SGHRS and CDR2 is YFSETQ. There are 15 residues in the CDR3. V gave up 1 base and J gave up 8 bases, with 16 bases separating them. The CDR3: CASSLRGPPTDEQFF. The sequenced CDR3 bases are TGCGCCAGCAGCTTGAGGGGCCCCCCTACCGATGAG.

This CDR3 is CASNPAGVRYEQYF. Partial CDR3 DNA: TGTGCCAGCAACCCAGCGGGGGTTCGTTACGAG. J is TRBJ2-7 and V is TRBV7-2; TRBD2 matches 8 bases. The read terminates 3 residues ahead of where the CDR3 ends, so the germline J gene completes it. Trimming took 7 bases from V and 4 from J; bases not matched to a gene: 9. This CDR3 has 14 amino acids. Germline lookup yields CDR1 SGHTA and CDR2 FQGNSA. Based on the CDR3 plus reference TRBV7-2 and TRBJ2-7, the full variable domain is GAGVSQSPSNKVTEKGKDVELRCDPISGHTALYWYRQSLGQGLEFLIYFQGNSAPDKSGLPSDRFSAERTGGSVSTLTIQRTQQEDSAVYLCASNPAGVRYEQYFGPGTRLTVT.

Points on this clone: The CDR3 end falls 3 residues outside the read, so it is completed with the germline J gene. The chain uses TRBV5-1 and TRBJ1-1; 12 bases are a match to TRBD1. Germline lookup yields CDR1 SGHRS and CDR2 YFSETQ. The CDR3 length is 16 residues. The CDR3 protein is CASSRQPGTGGGYAFF. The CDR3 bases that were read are TGCGCCAGCAGCCGCCAACCCGGGACAGGGGGCGGATAT.

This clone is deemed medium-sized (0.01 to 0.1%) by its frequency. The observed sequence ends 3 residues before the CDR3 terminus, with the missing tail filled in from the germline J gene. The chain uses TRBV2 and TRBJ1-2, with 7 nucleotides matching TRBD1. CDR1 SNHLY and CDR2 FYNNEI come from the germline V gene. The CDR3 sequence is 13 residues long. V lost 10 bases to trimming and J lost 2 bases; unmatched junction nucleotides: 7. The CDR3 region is CATGDSVNYGYTF. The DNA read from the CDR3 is TGTGCCACCGGGGACAGCGTAAACTATGGC.

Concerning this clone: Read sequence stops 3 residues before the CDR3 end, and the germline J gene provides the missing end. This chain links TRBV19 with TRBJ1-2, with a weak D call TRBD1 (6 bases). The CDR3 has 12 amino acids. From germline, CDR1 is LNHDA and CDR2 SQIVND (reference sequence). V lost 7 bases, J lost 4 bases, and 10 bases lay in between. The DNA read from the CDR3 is TGTGCCAGTAATGGGGGCGGCTATGGC. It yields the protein CASNGGGYG. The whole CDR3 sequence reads CASNGGGYGYTF.

CDR3 amino acids: CASSLQGDYGYTF. The CDR3 bases that were read are TGCGCCAGCAGCTTGCAGGGAGACTATGGC. V usage is TRBV5-1 and J usage is TRBJ1-2; perhaps TRBD1 as D (5 bases). The read ends 3 residues shy of where the CDR3 ends; the end is completed using the germline J gene. Germline CDR1 reads SGHRS; CDR2 reads YFSETQ. V lost 1 base, J lost 3 bases, and 7 bases lay in between. CDR3 length: 13 residues.

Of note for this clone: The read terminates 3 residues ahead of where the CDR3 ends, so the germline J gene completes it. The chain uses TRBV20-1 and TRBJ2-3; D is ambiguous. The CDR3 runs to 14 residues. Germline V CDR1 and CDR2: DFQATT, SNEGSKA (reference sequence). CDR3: CSANRPTFQETQYF. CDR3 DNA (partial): TGCAGTGCTAACAGACCTACCTTCCAAGAGACG.

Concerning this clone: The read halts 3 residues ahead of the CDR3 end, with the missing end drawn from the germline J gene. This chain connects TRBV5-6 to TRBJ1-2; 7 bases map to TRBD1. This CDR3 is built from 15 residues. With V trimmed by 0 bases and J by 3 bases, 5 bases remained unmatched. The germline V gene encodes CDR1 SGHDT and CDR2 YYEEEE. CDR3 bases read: TGTGCCAGCAGCTTGGCGGGACAGACTTACTATGGC. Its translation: CASSLAGQTYYG. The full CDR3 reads CASSLAGQTYYGYTF.

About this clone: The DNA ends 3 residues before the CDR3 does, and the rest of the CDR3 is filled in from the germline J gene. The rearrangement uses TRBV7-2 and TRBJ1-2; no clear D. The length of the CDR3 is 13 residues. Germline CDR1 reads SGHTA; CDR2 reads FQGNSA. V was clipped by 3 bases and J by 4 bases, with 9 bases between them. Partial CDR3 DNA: TGTGCCAGCAGCTTGGCAGGTCCCTATGGC. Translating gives CASSLAGPYG. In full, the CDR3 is CASSLAGPYGYTF.

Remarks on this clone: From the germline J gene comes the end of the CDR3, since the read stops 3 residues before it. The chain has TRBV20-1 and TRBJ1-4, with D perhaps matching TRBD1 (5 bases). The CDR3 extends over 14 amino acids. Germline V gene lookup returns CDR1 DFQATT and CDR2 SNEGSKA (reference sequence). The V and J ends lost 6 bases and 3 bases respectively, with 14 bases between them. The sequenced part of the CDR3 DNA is TGCAGTGCACTTCAGGGAACGGCTAATGAAAAA. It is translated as CSALQGTANEK. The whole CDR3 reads CSALQGTANEKLFF.

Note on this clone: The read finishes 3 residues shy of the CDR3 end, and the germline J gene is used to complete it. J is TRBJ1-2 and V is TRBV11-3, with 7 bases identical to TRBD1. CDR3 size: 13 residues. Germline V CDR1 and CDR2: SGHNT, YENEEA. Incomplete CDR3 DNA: TGTGCCAGCAGCTCTCAGGGGACAGATACC. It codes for CASSSQGTDT. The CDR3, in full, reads CASSSQGTDTYTF.

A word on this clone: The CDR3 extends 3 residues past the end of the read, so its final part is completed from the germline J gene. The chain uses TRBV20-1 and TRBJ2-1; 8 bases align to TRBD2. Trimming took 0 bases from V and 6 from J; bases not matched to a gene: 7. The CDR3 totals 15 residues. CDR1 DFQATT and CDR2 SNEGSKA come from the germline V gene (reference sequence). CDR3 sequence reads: CSARDGTSGFNEQFF. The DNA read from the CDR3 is TGCAGTGCTAGAGATGGGACTAGTGGATTCAATGAG.

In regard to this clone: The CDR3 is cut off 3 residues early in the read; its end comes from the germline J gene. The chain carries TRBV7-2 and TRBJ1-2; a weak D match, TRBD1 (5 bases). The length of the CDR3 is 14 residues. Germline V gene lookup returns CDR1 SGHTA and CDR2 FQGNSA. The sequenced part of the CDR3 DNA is TGTGCCAGCAGCTCCCACGGGACTAACAATGAC. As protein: CASSSHGTNND. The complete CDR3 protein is CASSSHGTNNDYTF.

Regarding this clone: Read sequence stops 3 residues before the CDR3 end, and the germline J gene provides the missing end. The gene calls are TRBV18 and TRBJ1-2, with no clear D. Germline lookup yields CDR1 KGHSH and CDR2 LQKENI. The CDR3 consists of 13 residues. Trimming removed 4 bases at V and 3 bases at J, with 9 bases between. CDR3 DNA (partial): TGTGCCAGCTCACGAAAGAAGGACTATGGC. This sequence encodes CASSRKKDYG. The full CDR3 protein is CASSRKKDYGYTF.

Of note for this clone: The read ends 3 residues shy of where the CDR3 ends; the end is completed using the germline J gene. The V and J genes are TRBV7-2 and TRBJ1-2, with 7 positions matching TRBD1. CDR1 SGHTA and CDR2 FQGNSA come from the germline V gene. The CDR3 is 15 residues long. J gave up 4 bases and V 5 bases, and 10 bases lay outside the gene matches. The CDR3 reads CASSVSQGVGYGYTF. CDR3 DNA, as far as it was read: TGTGCCAGCAGCGTCAGCCAGGGGGTCGGCTATGGC.

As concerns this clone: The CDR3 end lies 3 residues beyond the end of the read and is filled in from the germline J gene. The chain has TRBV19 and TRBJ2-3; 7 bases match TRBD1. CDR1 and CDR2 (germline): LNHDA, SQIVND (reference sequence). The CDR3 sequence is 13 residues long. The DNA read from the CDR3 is TGTGCCAGTAATCGGGACAGCAATCAGCCG. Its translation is CASNRDSNQP. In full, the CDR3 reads CASNRDSNQPQYF.

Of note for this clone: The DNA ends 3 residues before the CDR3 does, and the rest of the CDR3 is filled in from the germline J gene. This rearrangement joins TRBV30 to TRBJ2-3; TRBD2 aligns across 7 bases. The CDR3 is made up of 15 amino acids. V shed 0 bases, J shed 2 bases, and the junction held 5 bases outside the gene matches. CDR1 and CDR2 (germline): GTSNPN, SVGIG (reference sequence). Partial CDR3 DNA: TGTGCCTGGAGTGTGGGGCGGGGGACCACAGATACG. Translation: CAWSVGRGTTDT. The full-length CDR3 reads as CAWSVGRGTTDTQYF.

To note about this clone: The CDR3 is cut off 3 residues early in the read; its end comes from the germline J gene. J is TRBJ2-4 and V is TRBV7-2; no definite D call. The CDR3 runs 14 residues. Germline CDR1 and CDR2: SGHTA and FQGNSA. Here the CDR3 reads CASSSLRAVYGQYF. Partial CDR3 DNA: TGTGCCAGCAGCTCACTTCGAGCTGTCTATGGT.

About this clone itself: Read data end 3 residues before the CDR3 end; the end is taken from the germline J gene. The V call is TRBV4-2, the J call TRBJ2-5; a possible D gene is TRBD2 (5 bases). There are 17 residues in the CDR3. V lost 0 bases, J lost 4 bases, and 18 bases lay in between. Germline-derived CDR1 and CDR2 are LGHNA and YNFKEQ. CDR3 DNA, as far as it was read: TGTGCCAGCAGCCAAGATTGGGCCCGAGGGTGGTTAGAGACC. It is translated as CASSQDWARGWLET. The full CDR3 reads CASSQDWARGWLETQYF.

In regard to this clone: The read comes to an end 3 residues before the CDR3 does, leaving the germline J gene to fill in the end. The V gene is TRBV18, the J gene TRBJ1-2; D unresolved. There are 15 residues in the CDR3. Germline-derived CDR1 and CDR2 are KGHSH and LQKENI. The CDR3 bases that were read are TGTGCCAGCTCACCGGGATTGACTAGCACAGATACC. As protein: CASSPGLTSTDT. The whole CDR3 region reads CASSPGLTSTDTYTF.